This T cell receptor (beta chain) was recovered during a study of blood T cells in healthy people across ages (dated by TCRdb to about 2015). General notes on the study: Template switching captured roughly one uniquely barcoded TCR beta cDNA molecule per two T cells in model experiments. For two donors (one aged 18 to 30 and one aged 80 or older), the study analyzed two additional independent replicas of 1 million unique cDNA reads from the same blood draw. Age-related changes in TCR beta repertoire diversity were measured in the study by deep sequencing normalized with unique cDNA molecular identifiers. To avoid experimental bias, donors of different ages were distributed randomly across sequencing lanes. Donors were grouped into four age groups: young (average approximately 15 years), middle-aged (under 40), aged (about 59) and long-lived (approximately 78).

Study-wide findings and limitations: Estimates of total diversity from one million sequenced T cells were regarded as lower bounds and underestimates. There was a strong correlation between observed TCR beta diversity and the percentage of naive T cells measured by flow cytometry. Because profiling used bulk unsorted PBMCs, naive and antigen-experienced compartments could not be compared conclusively. Observed TCR beta diversity per million T cells fell roughly linearly with age, and a significant reduction was already apparent by age about 36. The long-lived group showed more naive CD4+ T cells, fewer expanded clones and increased TCR diversity than the aged group, suggesting age selection. Donor CMV infection status was unknown, potentially confounding age-related changes in expanded clonotypes.

The 39 donors, aged about 6 to 95 years, were systemically healthy Caucasian individuals from Russia. About 10 milliliters of peripheral blood were collected from each donor into EDTA-treated Vacutainer tubes. Ficoll-Paque density-gradient centrifugation was used to isolate PBMCs, with at least 6 million obtained per sample. Trizol reagent was used to extract total RNA from the PBMCs, yielding at least 5 micrograms per sample. Naive CD45RAhigh/CD27high T cell percentages were measured by flow cytometry on a PBMC aliquot from every donor. Library generation was performed with 5' RACE. Instrument used: Illumina HiSeq 2500. A second roughly 6 to 12 cycle PCR used a sample-barcoded 5' primer and a J-beta primer mix. Each TCR beta cDNA molecule received a unique molecular identifier from a template-switch 5' adaptor carrying 12 random nucleotides. Each sample yielded at least 2.5 million CDR3-containing paired-end reads. All of the RNA was converted into first-strand cDNA using the Mint cDNA synthesis kit, with a TRBC-specific oligonucleotide serving as the primer. Following uracil-DNA glycosylase treatment, all cDNA underwent a first 18-cycle PCR with the universal primers M1SS and BC2_uni_R. On the authors' methods: For normalization, 1 million high-quality reads, each with a distinct molecular identifier, were randomly selected from each sample. Reads sharing molecular identifiers were discarded rather than binned into consensus sequences. CDR3 identification, clonotype clustering and error correction used MiTCR with a Q25 quality threshold and the strictest error-elimination algorithm. A nonparametric unseen species model using Euler transformation provided a lower-bound estimate of total TCR beta diversity. In-frame beta chains were kept once TCRdb had trimmed the public reads at Q25 with fastp and called clones with MiXCR. One record per CDR3 amino acid sequence lists the most common genes and DNA. For this entry, the V and J calls and clone size follow TCRdb and not the study's own pipeline. This sample holds around 800,000 distinct CDR3 sequences; around half were observed only once. The ten largest make up about two fifths of the sample.

As concerns this clonotype: It has no known antigen specificity. The input lacks base qualities; no much larger clone sits a single base away.

Counted from cysteine to phenylalanine, this CDR3 has 15 amino acids. Left in the record is the CDR3 DNA by itself, 45 bases read in frame from the first base. CDR1 MDHEN and CDR2 SYDVKM are derived from the germline V gene. The germline V and J ends show losses of 5 bases and 5 bases respectively, and no gene match explains 9 bases of the junction. The rearrangement joined TRBV28 to TRBJ2-5; a stretch of 9 junction bases matches TRBD1. The specimen sequenced was blood. The TCR sequence derives from a man aged 80 or over in good health. Here the CDR3 is given as CASSQGGQGRETQYF. The DNA is as follows: TGTGCCAGCAGTCAGGGGGGACAGGGCCGGGAGACCCAGTACTTC.